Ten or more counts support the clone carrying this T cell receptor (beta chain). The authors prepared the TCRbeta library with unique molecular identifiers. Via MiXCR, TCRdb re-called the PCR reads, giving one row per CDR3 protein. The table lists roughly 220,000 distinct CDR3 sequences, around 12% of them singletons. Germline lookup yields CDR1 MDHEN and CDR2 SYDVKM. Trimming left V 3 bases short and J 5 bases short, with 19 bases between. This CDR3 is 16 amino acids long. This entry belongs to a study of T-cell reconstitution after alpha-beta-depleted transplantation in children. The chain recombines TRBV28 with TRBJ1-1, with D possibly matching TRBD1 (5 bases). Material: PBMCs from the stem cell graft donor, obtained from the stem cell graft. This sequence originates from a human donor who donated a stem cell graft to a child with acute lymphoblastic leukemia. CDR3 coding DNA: TGTGCCAGCAGTTTTCGGGGCCAGGGTTTGTTGACTGAAGCTTTCTTT. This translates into CASSFRGQGLLTEAFF.